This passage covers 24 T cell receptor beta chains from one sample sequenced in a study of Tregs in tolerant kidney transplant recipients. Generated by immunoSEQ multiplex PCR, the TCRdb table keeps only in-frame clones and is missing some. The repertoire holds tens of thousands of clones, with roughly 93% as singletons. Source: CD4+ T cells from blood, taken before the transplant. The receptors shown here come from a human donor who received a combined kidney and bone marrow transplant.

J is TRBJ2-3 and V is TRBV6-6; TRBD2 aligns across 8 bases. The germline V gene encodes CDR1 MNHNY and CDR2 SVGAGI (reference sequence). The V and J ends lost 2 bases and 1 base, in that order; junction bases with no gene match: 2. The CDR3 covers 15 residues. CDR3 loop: CASSYRGLGTDTQYF. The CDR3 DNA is TGTGCCAGCAGTTACAGGGGACTAGGCACAGATACGCAGTATTTT.

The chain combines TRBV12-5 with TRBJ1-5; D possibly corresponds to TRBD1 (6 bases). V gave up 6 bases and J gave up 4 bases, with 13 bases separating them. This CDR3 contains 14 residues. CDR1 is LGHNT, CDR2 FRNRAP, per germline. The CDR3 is CASGARTDNQPQHF. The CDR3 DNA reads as TGTGCTAGTGGCGCCCGGACAGATAATCAGCCCCAGCATTTT. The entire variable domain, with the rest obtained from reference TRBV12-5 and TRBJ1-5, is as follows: DARVTQTPRHKVTEMGQEVTMRCQPILGHNTVFWYRQTMMQGLELLAYFRNRAPLDDSGMPKDRFSAEMPDATLATLKIQPSEPRDSAVYFCASGARTDNQPQHFGDGTRLSIL.

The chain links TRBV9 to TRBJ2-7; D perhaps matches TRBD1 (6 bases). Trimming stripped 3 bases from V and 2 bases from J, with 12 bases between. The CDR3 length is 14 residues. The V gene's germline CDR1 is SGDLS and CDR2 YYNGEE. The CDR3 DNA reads TGTGCCAGCAGCGGTGACAGGTACCCCTACGAGCAGTACTTC. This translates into CASSGDRYPYEQYF.

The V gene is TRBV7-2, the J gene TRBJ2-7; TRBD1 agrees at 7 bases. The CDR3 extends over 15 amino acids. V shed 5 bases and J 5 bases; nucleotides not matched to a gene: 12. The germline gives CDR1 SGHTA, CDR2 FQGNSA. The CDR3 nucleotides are TGTGCCAGCAGCCCGCTAGACAGGGAAGGCGACGAGCAGTACTTC. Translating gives CASSPLDREGDEQYF.

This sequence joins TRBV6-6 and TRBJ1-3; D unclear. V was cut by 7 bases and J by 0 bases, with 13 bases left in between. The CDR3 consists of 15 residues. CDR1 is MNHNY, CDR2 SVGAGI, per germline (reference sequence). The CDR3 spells CASTFDSYSGNTIYF. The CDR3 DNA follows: TGTGCCAGCACTTTCGACTCCTACTCTGGAAACACCATATATTTT.

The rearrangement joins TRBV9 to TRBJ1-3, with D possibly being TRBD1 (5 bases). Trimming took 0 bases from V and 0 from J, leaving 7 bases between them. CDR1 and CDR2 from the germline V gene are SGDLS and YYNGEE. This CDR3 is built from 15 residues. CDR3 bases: TGTGCCAGCAGCGTAGAAGGGGTCTCTGGAAACACCATATATTTT. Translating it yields CASSVEGVSGNTIYF.

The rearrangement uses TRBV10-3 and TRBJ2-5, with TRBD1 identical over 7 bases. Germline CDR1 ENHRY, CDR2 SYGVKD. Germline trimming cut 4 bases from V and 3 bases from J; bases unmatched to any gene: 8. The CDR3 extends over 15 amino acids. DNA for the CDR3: TGTGCCATCAGTGTTGGTACAGGGGTAAAAGAGACCCAGTACTTC. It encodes CAISVGTGVKETQYF.

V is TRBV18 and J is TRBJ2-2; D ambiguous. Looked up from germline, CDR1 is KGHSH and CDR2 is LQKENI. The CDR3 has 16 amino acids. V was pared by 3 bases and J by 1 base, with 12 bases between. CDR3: CASSPVGRENTGELFF. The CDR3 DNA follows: TGTGCCAGCTCACCCGTTGGGCGAGAGAACACCGGGGAGCTGTTTTTT.

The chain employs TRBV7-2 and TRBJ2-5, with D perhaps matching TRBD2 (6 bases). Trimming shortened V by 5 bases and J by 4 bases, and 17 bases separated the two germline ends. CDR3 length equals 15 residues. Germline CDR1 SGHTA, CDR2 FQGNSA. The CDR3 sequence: CASSHQAAGTETQYF. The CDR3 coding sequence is TGTGCCAGCAGCCATCAGGCGGCGGGAACAGAGACCCAGTACTTC.

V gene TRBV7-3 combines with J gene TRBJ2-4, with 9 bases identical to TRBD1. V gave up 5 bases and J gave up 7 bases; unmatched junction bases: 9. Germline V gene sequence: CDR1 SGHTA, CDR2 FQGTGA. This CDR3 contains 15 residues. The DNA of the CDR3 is TGTGCCAGCAGCCCGGGACAGGGAGGATCGAACATTCAGTACTTC. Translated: CASSPGQGGSNIQYF.

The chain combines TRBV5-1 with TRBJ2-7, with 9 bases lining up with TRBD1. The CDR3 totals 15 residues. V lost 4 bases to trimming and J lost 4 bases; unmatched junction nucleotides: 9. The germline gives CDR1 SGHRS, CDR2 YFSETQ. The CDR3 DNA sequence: TGCGCCAGCAGCCCGGGGGACAGGGTGGTTTACGAGCAGTACTTC. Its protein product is CASSPGDRVVYEQYF.

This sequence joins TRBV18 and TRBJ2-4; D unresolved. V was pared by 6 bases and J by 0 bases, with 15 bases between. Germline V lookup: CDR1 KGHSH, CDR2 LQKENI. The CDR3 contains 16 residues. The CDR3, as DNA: TGTGCCAGCTCCCCGTCTGGCGGTCTAGCCAAAAACATTCAGTACTTC. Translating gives CASSPSGGLAKNIQYF. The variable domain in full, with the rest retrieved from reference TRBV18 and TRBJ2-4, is NAGVMQNPRHLVRRRGQEARLRCSPMKGHSHVYWYRQLPEEGLKFMVYLQKENIIDESGMPKERFSAEFPKEGPSILRIQQVVRGDSAAYFCASSPSGGLAKNIQYFGAGTRLSVL.

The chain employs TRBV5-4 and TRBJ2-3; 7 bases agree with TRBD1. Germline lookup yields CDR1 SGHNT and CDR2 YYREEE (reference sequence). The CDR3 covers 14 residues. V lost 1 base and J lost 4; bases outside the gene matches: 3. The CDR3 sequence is CASSLTGVSDTQYF. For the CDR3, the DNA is TGTGCCAGCAGCTTGACAGGGGTTTCAGATACGCAGTATTTT. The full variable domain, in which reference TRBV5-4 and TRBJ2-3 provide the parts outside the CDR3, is ETGVTQSPTHLIKTRGQQVTLRCSSQSGHNTVSWYQQALGQGPQFIFQYYREEENGRGNFPPRFSGLQFPNYSSELNVNALELDDSALYLCASSLTGVSDTQYFGPGTRLTVL.

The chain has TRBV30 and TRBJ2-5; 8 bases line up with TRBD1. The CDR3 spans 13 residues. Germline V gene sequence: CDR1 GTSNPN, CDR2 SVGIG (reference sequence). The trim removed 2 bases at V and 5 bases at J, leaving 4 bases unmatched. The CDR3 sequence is CAWSQGAGETQYF. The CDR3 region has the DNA TGTGCCTGGAGTCAGGGGGCCGGGGAGACCCAGTACTTC. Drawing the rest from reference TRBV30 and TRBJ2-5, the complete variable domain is SQTIHQWPATLVQPVGSPLSLECTVEGTSNPNLYWYRQAAGRGLQLLFYSVGIGQISSEVPQNLSASRPQDRQFILSSKKLLLSDSGFYLCAWSQGAGETQYFGPGTRLLVL.

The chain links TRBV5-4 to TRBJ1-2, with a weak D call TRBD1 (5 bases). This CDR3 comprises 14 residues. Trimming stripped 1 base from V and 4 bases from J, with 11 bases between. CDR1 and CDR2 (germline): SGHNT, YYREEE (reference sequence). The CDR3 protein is CASSLMTDSYGYTF. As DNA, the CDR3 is TGTGCCAGCAGCTTGATGACAGATTCCTATGGCTACACCTTC. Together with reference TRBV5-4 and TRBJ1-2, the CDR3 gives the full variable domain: ETGVTQSPTHLIKTRGQQVTLRCSSQSGHNTVSWYQQALGQGPQFIFQYYREEENGRGNFPPRFSGLQFPNYSSELNVNALELDDSALYLCASSLMTDSYGYTFGSGTRLTVV.

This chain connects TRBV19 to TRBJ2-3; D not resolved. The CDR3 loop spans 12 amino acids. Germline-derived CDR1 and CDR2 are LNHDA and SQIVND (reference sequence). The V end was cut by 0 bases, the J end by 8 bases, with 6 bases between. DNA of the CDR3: TGTGCCAGTAGTATAGATGTGCGTACGCAGTATTTT. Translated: CASSIDVRTQYF.

The CDR3 sequence: CAWSVFGDTQYF. The CDR3 bases are TGTGCCTGGAGTGTTTTCGGTGATACGCAGTATTTT. This sequence joins TRBV30 and TRBJ2-3; D unresolved. In germline, CDR1 is GTSNPN, CDR2 SVGIG (reference sequence). The V and J ends lost 0 bases and 6 bases respectively, with 7 bases between them. This CDR3 spans 12 amino acids.

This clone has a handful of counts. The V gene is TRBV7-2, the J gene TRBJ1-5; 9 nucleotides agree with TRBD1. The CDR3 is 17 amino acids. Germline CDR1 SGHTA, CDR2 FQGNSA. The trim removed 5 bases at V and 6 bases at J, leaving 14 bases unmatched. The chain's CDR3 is CASSQILGTGTSQPQHF. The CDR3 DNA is TGTGCCAGCAGCCAGATCCTAGGGACAGGGACGAGTCAGCCCCAGCATTTT.

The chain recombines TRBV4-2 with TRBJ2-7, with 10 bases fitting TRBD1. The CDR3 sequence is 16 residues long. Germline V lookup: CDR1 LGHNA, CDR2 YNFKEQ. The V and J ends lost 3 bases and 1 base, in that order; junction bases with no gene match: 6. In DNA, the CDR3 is TGTGCCAGCAGCCACTCCGGGACAGGGGTTTCCTACGAGCAGTACTTC. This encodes CASSHSGTGVSYEQYF.

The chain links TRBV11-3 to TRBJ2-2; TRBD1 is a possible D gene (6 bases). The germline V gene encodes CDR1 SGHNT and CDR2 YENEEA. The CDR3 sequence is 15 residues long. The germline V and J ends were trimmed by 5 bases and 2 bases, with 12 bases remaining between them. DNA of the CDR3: TGTGCCAGCAGCGCTCAGGGGACCAACACCGGGGAGCTGTTTTTT. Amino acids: CASSAQGTNTGELFF.

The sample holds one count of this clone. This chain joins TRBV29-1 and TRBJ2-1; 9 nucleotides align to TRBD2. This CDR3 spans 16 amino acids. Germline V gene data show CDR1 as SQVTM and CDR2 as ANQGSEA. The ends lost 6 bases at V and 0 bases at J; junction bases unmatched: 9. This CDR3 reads CSVVAGVSSSYNEQFF. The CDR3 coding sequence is TGCAGCGTGGTAGCGGGAGTCTCAAGCTCCTACAATGAGCAGTTCTTC.

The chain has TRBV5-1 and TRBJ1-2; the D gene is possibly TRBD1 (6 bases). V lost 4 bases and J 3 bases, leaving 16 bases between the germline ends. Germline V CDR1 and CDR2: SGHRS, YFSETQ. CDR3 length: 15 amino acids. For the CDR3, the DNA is TGCGCCAGCAGCGCGGACAGCGGACGGGACTATGGCTACACCTTC. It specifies CASSADSGRDYGYTF.

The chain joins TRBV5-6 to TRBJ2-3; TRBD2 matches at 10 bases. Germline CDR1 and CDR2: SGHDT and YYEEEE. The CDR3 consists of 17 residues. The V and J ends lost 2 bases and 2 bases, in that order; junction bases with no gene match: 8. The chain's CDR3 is CASSFFIAGGNTDTQYF. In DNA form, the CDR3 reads TGTGCCAGCAGCTTTTTTATAGCGGGGGGAAACACAGATACGCAGTATTTT.

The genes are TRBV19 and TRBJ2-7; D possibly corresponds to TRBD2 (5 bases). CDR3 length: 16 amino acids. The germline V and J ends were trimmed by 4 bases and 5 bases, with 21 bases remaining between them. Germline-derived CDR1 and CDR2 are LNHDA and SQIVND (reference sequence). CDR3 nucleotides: TGTGCCAGTAGTAAATCTGGAAACACTCGGAGGAACGAGCAGTACTTC. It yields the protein CASSKSGNTRRNEQYF.